One sample yielded the 28 T cell receptor beta chains listed below, sequenced in a study of T cells in Graves' hyperthyroidism and ophthalmopathy. TCR beta CDR3 sequences were amplified from RNA transcripts. First-round RT-PCR of the TCR CDR3 relied on the HTBI primer set. TCRdb re-derived calls from the multiplex PCR reads in MiXCR, one entry per CDR3 protein. Of more than 500,000 distinct CDR3 sequences in the sample, roughly 15% are singletons; the top ten hold 25% to 30%. What was sequenced was blood. Receptors were obtained from a woman in her twenties or thirties with Graves' ophthalmopathy.

This clonotype was observed a handful of times. This chain connects TRBV4-3 to TRBJ1-4, with D maybe TRBD1 (5 bases). The V gene's germline CDR1 is LGHNA and CDR2 YSLEER. Deletions cut 0 bases from V and 5 bases from J, with 10 bases between. This CDR3 has 15 amino acids. The CDR3 DNA follows: TGCGCCAGCAGCCAAGATTTGGGACTCAATGAAAAACTGTTTTTT. As protein: CASSQDLGLNEKLFF.

Comments on this clonotype: This sequence may be a read error, since a much larger clone differs from it by one base. The CDR3 does not end in the conserved phenylalanine or tryptophan, so this is likely a read error. The chain is built from TRBV5-1 and TRBJ2-7; 10 bases agree with TRBD1. Trimming at V came to 8 bases and at J to 1 base, leaving 9 bases not matched to a gene. The CDR3 length is 15 residues. The germline gives CDR1 SGHRS, CDR2 YFSETQ. CDR3 sequence: CASRPGQGRSYEQYS. For the CDR3, the DNA is TGCGCCAGTCGACCGGGACAGGGGAGATCCTACGAGCAGTACTCC.

The chain couples TRBV6-4 to TRBJ1-4; 11 bases are shared with TRBD1. Trimming cost V 8 bases and J 0 bases; bases outside gene matches: 11. CDR3 length: 18 residues. Germline values: CDR1 MRHNA, CDR2 SNTAGT. CDR3 DNA: TGTGCCAGCGCCTGTTTGGACAGGGGGCGTTCAACTAATGAAAAACTGTTTTTT. Amino acids: CASACLDRGRSTNEKLFF.

The chain recombines TRBV29-1 with TRBJ2-7, with 10 bases that match TRBD2. Trimming removed 7 bases from V and 2 bases from J; junction bases left unmatched: 5. The CDR3 has 13 amino acids. From germline, CDR1 is SQVTM and CDR2 ANQGSEA. The CDR3 here is CSAVAGGAYEQYF. The CDR3 bases are TGCAGCGCCGTAGCGGGAGGCGCCTACGAGCAGTACTTC.

As concerns this clonotype: It may be a read error: a sequence one base away is much more abundant. The rearrangement links TRBV29-1 to TRBJ2-7, with D hard to call. Per germline, CDR1 SQVTM and CDR2 ANQGSEA. V was shortened by 5 bases and J by 2 bases, with 7 bases between the two germline ends. The CDR3 runs 11 residues. Here the CDR3 DNA reads TGCAGCGTTAAGGACCCCTACGAGCAGTACTTC. This gives the protein CSVKDPYEQYF.

For this clonotype: A read error may be the cause here, since a much bigger clone is one base away. The rearrangement joins TRBV20-1 to TRBJ2-4; D uncertain. Trimming shortened V by 5 bases and J by 6 bases, and 14 bases separated the two germline ends. Germline V gene data show CDR1 as DFQATT and CDR2 as SNEGSKA (reference sequence). This CDR3 is 13 amino acids long. The CDR3: CSAFADSINIQYF. CDR3 DNA sequence: TGCAGTGCTTTCGCGGATAGTATAAACATTCAGTACTTC.

This clonotype has just a few counts. The chain links TRBV4-2 to TRBJ2-1, with unresolved D. From germline, CDR1 is LGHNA and CDR2 YNFKEQ. This CDR3 is 17 amino acids long. Trimming shortened V by 0 bases and J by 0 bases, and 12 bases separated the two germline ends. The CDR3 is CASSQEFGRSSYNEQFF. The CDR3 nucleotides are TGTGCCAGCAGCCAAGAATTCGGCAGGAGCTCCTACAATGAGCAGTTCTTC.

The sample holds many counts of this clonotype. V and J are TRBV30 and TRBJ2-7; D remains ambiguous. The CDR3 contains 15 residues. CDR1 and CDR2 from the germline V gene are GTSNPN and SVGIG (reference sequence). With 1 base removed from V and 5 bases from J, the gap between germline ends came to 18 bases. CDR3 in DNA: TGTGCCTGGAGTGCAAACAGCAGAATTAATGACGAGCAGTACTTC. Protein: CAWSANSRINDEQYF.

The chain recombines TRBV30 with TRBJ2-1, with 13 bases matching TRBD2. The CDR3 has 15 residues. Germline V CDR1 and CDR2: GTSNPN, SVGIG (reference sequence). Germline trimming cut 0 bases from V and 6 bases from J; bases unmatched to any gene: 2. The CDR3 sequence is CAWSVLAGGGNEQFF. Here the CDR3 DNA reads TGTGCCTGGAGTGTACTAGCGGGGGGGGGCAATGAGCAGTTCTTC.

The J gene is TRBJ2-2, the V gene TRBV4-1; D is possibly TRBD2 (5 bases). The germline CDR1 and CDR2 sequences are MGHRA and YSYEKL. With 4 bases removed from V and 3 bases from J, the gap between germline ends came to 12 bases. The CDR3 has 15 residues. The CDR3 coding sequence is TGCGCCAGCAGCCCCGTGGAGGTGGACACCGGGGAGCTGTTTTTT. Encoded protein: CASSPVEVDTGELFF.

This clonotype was recorded at least ten times. The chain employs TRBV28 and TRBJ1-2; 9 bases map to TRBD1. Per germline, CDR1 MDHEN and CDR2 SYDVKM. Trimming cost V 6 bases and J 6 bases; bases outside gene matches: 5. This CDR3 is 13 amino acids long. The CDR3 is CASSLTGGDGYTF. The CDR3 DNA sequence: TGTGCCAGCAGCCTAACAGGGGGCGATGGCTACACCTTC.

This clonotype appeared many times. The genes are TRBV5-1 and TRBJ1-6, with 7 bases fitting TRBD1. V shed 0 bases, J shed 18 bases, and the junction held 6 bases outside the gene matches. The CDR3 runs 12 residues. Germline V gene sequence: CDR1 SGHRS, CDR2 YFSETQ. DNA for the CDR3: TGCGCCAGCAGCTTGGAAGGGGGCTTTCCCCACTTT. Translation gives CASSLEGGFPHF.

This clonotype was found a few times. The V call is TRBV4-1, the J call TRBJ2-7; TRBD2 matches 11 bases. After removal of 0 bases from V and 1 base from J, the junction contained 2 bases not matched to a gene. The CDR3 is 16 amino acids. Germline V gene sequence: CDR1 MGHRA, CDR2 YSYEKL. The CDR3 is CASSQEGTSGSYEQYF. The CDR3 DNA is TGCGCCAGCAGCCAAGAGGGGACTAGCGGTTCCTACGAGCAGTACTTC.

The rearrangement joins TRBV14 to TRBJ1-5, with TRBD1 identical over 8 bases. With 8 bases clipped from V and 9 bases from J, the junction kept 9 bases outside the gene matches. This CDR3 has 13 amino acids. Germline CDR1 SGHDN, CDR2 FVKESK. This chain's CDR3 is CASSTGEVGPQHF. The CDR3 nucleotides are TGTGCCAGCTCGACAGGGGAGGTTGGGCCCCAGCATTTT.

The chain links TRBV5-1 to TRBJ1-1; D gene uncertain. CDR3 size: 14 residues. Trimming cost V 4 bases and J 3 bases, with 13 bases left between them. In germline, CDR1 is SGHRS, CDR2 YFSETQ. CDR3 sequence (DNA): TGCGCCAGCAGCCCGTATTCAGCGGACACTGAAGCTTTCTTT. Translating it yields CASSPYSADTEAFF.

The chain combines TRBV27 with TRBJ2-1; 8 positions match TRBD2. The V gene end was trimmed by 7 bases and the J gene end by 7 bases; junction bases not matched to a gene: 9. CDR1 and CDR2 from the germline V gene are MNHEY and SMNVEV (reference sequence). This CDR3 has 14 residues. The CDR3 nucleotides read TGTGCCAGCAAGGTACTAGCGGACCAAAATGAGCAGTTCTTC. It yields the protein CASKVLADQNEQFF.

In this sample, this clonotype turned up many times. Written as DNA, the CDR3 is TGCAGTGCTCCCGCCAGGGGAGGCGGGAGGGGGAACAATGAGCAGTTCTTC. This gives the protein CSAPARGGGRGNNEQFF. V gene TRBV20-1 combines with J gene TRBJ2-1; 9 bases map to TRBD2. Germline-derived CDR1 and CDR2 are DFQATT and SNEGSKA (reference sequence). The CDR3 contains 17 residues. Germline trimming cut 5 bases from V and 5 bases from J; bases unmatched to any gene: 16.

This clonotype turned up a few times. This chain uses TRBV30 with TRBJ2-7; D perhaps matches TRBD1 (8 bases). Trimming took 5 bases from V and 4 from J, leaving 12 bases between them. This CDR3 is 12 amino acids long. Germline V CDR1 and CDR2: GTSNPN, SVGIG (reference sequence). The CDR3 DNA is TGTGCCTGGGAACAGGGGGGGTACGAGCAGTACTTC. It specifies CAWEQGGYEQYF. The variable domain in full, with the rest retrieved from reference TRBV30 and TRBJ2-7, is SQTIHQWPATLVQPVGSPLSLECTVEGTSNPNLYWYRQAAGRGLQLLFYSVGIGQISSEVPQNLSASRPQDRQFILSSKKLLLSDSGFYLCAWEQGGYEQYFGPGTRLTVT.

J is TRBJ2-6 and V is TRBV15, with D uncertain. Germline V lookup: CDR1 LNHNV, CDR2 YYDKDF (reference sequence). There are 16 residues in the CDR3. The V end was cut by 8 bases, the J end by 0 bases, with 14 bases between. The CDR3 DNA sequence: TGTGCCACCGCGGCGACAATTAACTCTGGGGCCAACGTCCTGACTTTC. Protein product: CATAATINSGANVLTF.

The V gene is TRBV20-1, the J gene TRBJ1-5, with a weak D call TRBD1 (6 bases). Germline CDR1 DFQATT, CDR2 SNEGSKA (reference sequence). This CDR3 spans 13 amino acids. Trimming removed 4 bases from V and 4 bases from J, with 11 bases in between. CDR3 in amino acids: CSATTGTNQPQHF. The CDR3 nucleotides are TGCAGTGCTACCACCGGGACAAATCAGCCCCAGCATTTT.

The chain uses TRBV19 and TRBJ2-2; 8 bases agree with TRBD2. The junction had 8 bases not matched to a gene; V was cut back by 6 bases and J by 5 bases. There are 15 residues in the CDR3. Per the germline V gene, CDR1 is LNHDA and CDR2 is SQIVND (reference sequence). In DNA form, the CDR3 reads TGTGCCAGTAGGTTGACGGGAGGGCAAACCGGGGAGCTGTTTTTT. It codes for CASRLTGGQTGELFF. Combining the CDR3 with reference TRBV19 and TRBJ2-2 gives the whole variable domain DGGITQSPKYLFRKEGQNVTLSCEQNLNHDAMYWYRQDPGQGLRLIYYSQIVNDFQKGDIAEGYSVSREKKESFPLTVTSAQKNPTAFYLCASRLTGGQTGELFFGEGSRLTVL.

This clonotype was detected only a few times. The chain uses TRBV19 and TRBJ2-1; D may be TRBD2 (5 bases). Between the trimmed V and J ends, which lost 10 bases and 5 bases, there was a span of 15 bases. CDR3 length equals 13 residues. CDR1 is LNHDA and CDR2 is SQIVND in the germline V gene (reference sequence). DNA for the CDR3: TGTGCCACCCGAGTGGCCGGGAACAATGAGCAGTTCTTC. Protein: CATRVAGNNEQFF. The variable domain in full, completed from reference TRBV19 and TRBJ2-1, reads DGGITQSPKYLFRKEGQNVTLSCEQNLNHDAMYWYRQDPGQGLRLIYYSQIVNDFQKGDIAEGYSVSREKKESFPLTVTSAQKNPTAFYLCATRVAGNNEQFFGPGTRLTVL.

This clonotype has a count of ten or more. The gene calls are TRBV7-6 and TRBJ2-3; D is possibly TRBD2 (5 bases). The CDR3 consists of 14 residues. Trimming took 1 base from V and 5 from J, leaving 10 bases between them. Germline V gives CDR1 SGHVS, CDR2 FNYEAQ. The CDR3 sequence: CASSLGGVQDTQYF. DNA of the CDR3: TGTGCCAGCAGCTTAGGGGGAGTACAAGATACGCAGTATTTT.

This clonotype has a handful of counts. The chain links TRBV11-3 to TRBJ2-3, with D hard to call. In germline, CDR1 is SGHNT, CDR2 YENEEA. CDR3 length: 16 residues. V was trimmed by 6 bases and J by 2 bases, leaving 18 bases between them. CDR3 protein: CASSFRSTPSTDTQYF. The CDR3 DNA reads TGTGCCAGCAGTTTCCGGAGCACCCCCTCCACAGATACGCAGTATTTT.

This clonotype was observed at least ten times. This sequence joins TRBV3-1 and TRBJ1-3; D is uncertain. CDR1 LGHDT and CDR2 YNNKEL come from the germline V gene (reference sequence). CDR3 length: 16 amino acids. V lost 2 bases and J 0 bases, leaving 11 bases between the germline ends. The CDR3 nucleotides are TGTGCCAGCAGCCAACTGGACGTCTACTCTGGAAACACCATATATTTT. Encoded protein: CASSQLDVYSGNTIYF.

This clonotype was observed many times. The gene calls are TRBV6-1 and TRBJ2-5; 10 nucleotides align to TRBD1. Germline V gene sequence: CDR1 MNHNS, CDR2 SASEGT. J gave up 5 bases and V 2 bases, and 5 bases lay outside the gene matches. The CDR3 covers 15 residues. CDR3 in DNA: TGTGCCAGCAGTGAACCCCGGGACAGGGGTGAGACCCAGTACTTC. Translated: CASSEPRDRGETQYF.

The chain joins TRBV12-3 or TRBV12-4 to TRBJ1-1; weak D call: TRBD1 (6 bases). V lost 6 bases to trimming and J lost 1 base, with 9 bases between them. The length of the CDR3 is 13 residues. DNA of the CDR3: TGTGCCAGCAGGGTGACAGGGAACACTGAAGCTTTCTTT. It encodes CASRVTGNTEAFF.

Only one count was recorded for this clonotype. The chain couples TRBV4-1 to TRBJ1-4; 8 positions match TRBD1. This CDR3 has 17 amino acids. CDR1 and CDR2 (germline): MGHRA, YSYEKL. Germline trimming cut 3 bases from V and 6 bases from J; bases unmatched to any gene: 12. This CDR3 is CASSQPGQVVIYEKLFF. The DNA of the CDR3 is TGCGCCAGCAGCCAGCCGGGACAGGTGGTAATTTATGAAAAACTGTTTTTT.